A selection of T cell receptor beta chains follows, all from one sample in a study of response to subunit inactivated influenza vaccine. TCRdb reprocessed the RT-PCR reads with MiXCR, giving one entry per CDR3 protein. In the table there are 500,000 or so distinct CDR3 sequences, approximately 15% of which are singletons. This sample comprised CD4+ T cells sorted from PBMCs, obtained around 25 months after vaccination. These receptors all stem from a man aged 45 to 70 who received an inactivated influenza vaccine. CDR3s include the opening cysteine and the closing phenylalanine or tryptophan. D genes are given only for firm matches. Size tells how often a clone was seen (once, few, many) or the class of an expanded clone, and some rows leave it out.

V,D,J,size,DNA,CDR3
TRBV30,NA,TRBJ2-1,NA,TGTGCCTGGAGTGGGACCTCTGGTGGCCGAACCTACAATGAGCAGTTCTTC,CAWSGTSGGRTYNEQFF
TRBV4-2,NA,TRBJ2-7,NA,TGTGCCAGCAGCCAGCTTCGGGGGCAGTTCGAGCAGTACTTC,CASSQLRGQFEQYF
TRBV29-1,NA,TRBJ2-7,NA,TGCAGCGCCGAGGGGTTGACAGGTCTACCTTCCGAGCAGTACTTC,CSAEGLTGLPSEQYF
TRBV7-2,TRBD1,TRBJ2-1,NA,TGTGCCAGCAGCTGGGACAGGGTCAATGAGCAGTTCTTC,CASSWDRVNEQFF
TRBV4-3,NA,TRBJ1-1,NA,TGCGCCAGCAGCCAAGATTTAGGATTTATGAACACTGAAGCTTTCTTT,CASSQDLGFMNTEAFF
TRBV27,NA,TRBJ1-6,few,TGTGCCAGCAGTCCCTCCGGGGGGTATAATTCACCCCTCCACTTT,CASSPSGGYNSPLHF
TRBV7-2,NA,TRBJ1-1,NA,TGTGCCAGCAGCTTAGCGGAACAGTTACCGGCTTTCTTT,CASSLAEQLPAFF
TRBV10-3,TRBD2,TRBJ2-7,NA,TGTGCCACCGGACTAGCGGGGTCCTACGAGCAGTACTTC,CATGLAGSYEQYF
TRBV7-2,NA,TRBJ1-5,many,TGTGCCAGCAGCTCGGGGCCTTATCAGCCCCAGCATTTT,CASSSGPYQPQHF
TRBV2,TRBD1,TRBJ2-2,NA,TGTGCCAGCGCTCCGGGACAGGCGGGCGGGGAGCTGTTTTTT,CASAPGQAGGELFF
TRBV4-3,NA,TRBJ2-7,few,TGCGCCAGCAGCCAAGAACACGGGACGTCGGGCTACGAGCAGTACTTC,CASSQEHGTSGYEQYF
TRBV24-1,TRBD2,TRBJ2-1,few,TGTGCCACCAGTGATTTGGTGGCGGGAGCGGAAGGATTTTACAATGAGCAGTTCTTC,CATSDLVAGAEGFYNEQFF
TRBV29-1,TRBD2,TRBJ2-7,NA,TGCAGCGCAGCGACTAGCGGGAGGCCCCTGGGGCAGTACTTC,CSAATSGRPLGQYF
TRBV7-9,TRBD1,TRBJ1-1,NA,TGTGCCAGCGGCCAAACCCCAGGGGGCGATTACACTGAAGCTTTCTTT,CASGQTPGGDYTEAFF
TRBV9,TRBD1,TRBJ2-2,NA,TGTGCCAGCAGCGGGGGACAGGGTTTCACCGGGGAGCTGTTTTTT,CASSGGQGFTGELFF
TRBV6-6,NA,TRBJ1-5,few,TGTGCCAGCAGTGTCCGGGACAACCAGCATTTT,CASSVRDNQHF
TRBV12-3/TRBV12-4,NA,TRBJ2-1,few,TGTGCCAGCAGTTTACATTCCAATGAGCAGTTCTTC,CASSLHSNEQFF
TRBV12-3/TRBV12-4,NA,TRBJ1-1,few,TGTGCCAGCAGGGGGGTAGGGGGGCCCACTGAAGCTTTCTTT,CASRGVGGPTEAFF
TRBV12-3/TRBV12-4,NA,TRBJ1-5,NA,TGTGCCAGCAGTCCTTCGGACGGCCATCAGCCCCAGCATTTT,CASSPSDGHQPQHF
TRBV5-1,TRBD1,TRBJ1-5,few,TGCGCCAGCAGCTCGACCGACAGGGGAGACAATCAGCCCCAGCATTTT,CASSSTDRGDNQPQHF
TRBV7-9,NA,TRBJ1-2,NA,TGTGCCAGCGGCAGGGATTACGGCTACACCTTC,CASGRDYGYTF
TRBV29-1,NA,TRBJ1-5,NA,TGCAGCGTTGCAGGGTATGGTCAGCCCCAGCATTTT,CSVAGYGQPQHF
TRBV20-1,TRBD1,TRBJ2-1,few,TGCAGTGCAGAACGGGGGACAGGGGGCGATGAGCAGTTCTTC,CSAERGTGGDEQFF
TRBV15,TRBD2,TRBJ2-1,many,TGTGCCACCAGCAGAGTTGGTTTTTGGCGGGAGAATGAGCAGTTCTTC,CATSRVGFWRENEQFF
TRBV18,TRBD1,TRBJ2-5,few,TGTGCCAGCTCACCGACAGGGGCAAGGGAAGAGACCCAGTACTTC,CASSPTGAREETQYF
TRBV6-1,NA,TRBJ2-2,many,TGTGCCAGCACCTCGATGGAGAAGAACACCGGGGAGCTGTTTTTT,CASTSMEKNTGELFF
TRBV9,NA,TRBJ2-3,few,TGTGCCAGCAGCTCCATCTGGGGGAACACAGATACGCAGTATTTT,CASSSIWGNTDTQYF
TRBV6-5,NA,TRBJ2-1,many,TGTGCCAGCAGGTTAACAGGGTTGGAGTTCTTC,CASRLTGLEFF
TRBV14,NA,TRBJ1-1,few,TGTGCCAGCAGCCAAGTCGGTGGGAGCACTGAAGCTTTCTTT,CASSQVGGSTEAFF
TRBV7-2,NA,TRBJ1-1,NA,TGTGCCAGCAGCTTAGTGGGGGCCCAGCGGATGAACACTGAAGCTTTCTTT,CASSLVGAQRMNTEAFF
TRBV15,NA,TRBJ1-2,NA,TGTGCCACCAGCAGGGACGGACTAAACTATGGCTACACCTTC,CATSRDGLNYGYTF
TRBV20-1,NA,TRBJ2-6,NA,TGCAGTGTTAGGGGACCTGGGGCCAACGTCCTGACTTTC,CSVRGPGANVLTF
TRBV4-3,NA,TRBJ2-5,few,TGCGCCAGCAGTGGCGACAGTCTTGGGACCCAGTACTTC,CASSGDSLGTQYF
TRBV12-3/TRBV12-4,TRBD1,TRBJ1-1,many,TGTGCCAGCAGTCGTTGGACAGGGCAGACTGAAGCTTTCTTT,CASSRWTGQTEAFF
TRBV14,NA,TRBJ2-7,NA,TGTGCCAGCAGCCACCGTTCCTACGAGCAGTACTTC,CASSHRSYEQYF
TRBV5-1,NA,TRBJ2-1,few,TGCGCCAGCAGCTTGTTACCTACCCAGGGTGAGCAGTTCTTC,CASSLLPTQGEQFF
TRBV20-1,NA,TRBJ1-5,few,TGCAGTGCTAGAGATGGAGCGGTCAATCAGCCCCAGCATTTT,CSARDGAVNQPQHF
TRBV5-1,NA,TRBJ2-5,few,TGCGCCAGCAGCTTGGAGGGGGGGGTTTTCCAAGAGACCCAGTACTTC,CASSLEGGVFQETQYF
TRBV5-4,TRBD1,TRBJ1-3,once,TGTGCCACCAGGACAGGGCCCACCTCTGGAAACACCATATATTTT,CATRTGPTSGNTIYF
TRBV14,NA,TRBJ2-1,NA,TGTGCCAGCAGGTCCGGGTCAAGCCTGTTCTTC,CASRSGSSLFF
TRBV2,TRBD2,TRBJ2-1,NA,TGTGCCAGCAGTTTTCGCTCGGGGCTAGCGGGGGCCAACAATGAGCAGTTCTTC,CASSFRSGLAGANNEQFF
TRBV29-1,TRBD1,TRBJ2-7,NA,TGCAGCGTTGGCCGGGACAGAGGACCTTACGAGCAGTACTTC,CSVGRDRGPYEQYF
TRBV24-1,NA,TRBJ2-2,NA,TGTGCCACAGCCCCCCGGACAGCGACGAACACCGGGGAGCTGTTTTTT,CATAPRTATNTGELFF
TRBV12-3/TRBV12-4,TRBD2,TRBJ2-3,few,TGTGCCAGCAGTTTAATGAGCGGGGTCAAGGCAGATACGCAGTATTTT,CASSLMSGVKADTQYF
TRBV20-1,NA,TRBJ2-2,NA,TGCAGTGCTAGAGGTGCGGACCGCACCGGGGAGCTGTTTTTT,CSARGADRTGELFF
TRBV28,TRBD1,TRBJ2-5,many,TGTGCCAGCAGTTTAAGTTTCGGACAGGGCATCAAAGAGACCCAGTACTTC,CASSLSFGQGIKETQYF
TRBV6-5,NA,TRBJ1-5,few,TGTGCCAGCAGTTACGCACAGGGTATGGGTCAGCCCCAGCATTTT,CASSYAQGMGQPQHF
TRBV9,NA,TRBJ2-5,NA,TGTGCCAGCAGCGTAGGGTCAGAACCTCAAGAGACCCAGTACTTC,CASSVGSEPQETQYF
TRBV20-1,TRBD1,TRBJ1-1,NA,TGCAGTGCTACCGGGACAGGAGCGAACACTGAAGCTTTCTTT,CSATGTGANTEAFF
TRBV5-1,NA,TRBJ1-1,few,TGCGCCAGCAGCCCCCCGGCCAGCCAGAACACTGAAGCTTTCTTT,CASSPPASQNTEAFF
TRBV5-6,NA,TRBJ2-3,few,TGTGCCAGCAGCTTGGGTAGACAAGATACGCAGTATTTT,CASSLGRQDTQYF
TRBV6-5,NA,TRBJ2-1,NA,TGTGCCAGCAGTTACTGGCGGCCCAGCTCCTACAATGAGCAGTTCTTC,CASSYWRPSSYNEQFF